The present T cell receptor beta chain was sequenced within a study of cytomegalovirus exposure and HLA in healthy donors. Findings and caveats of the study: Despite most TCR sequences being rare, some public TCRs occurred in many donors.

V lost 2 bases, J lost 7 bases, and 9 bases lay in between. Germline V gives CDR1 SNHLY, CDR2 FYNNEI. The CDR3 is 13 amino acids. Primers: 60 Vbeta forward and 13 Jbeta reverse. Assay used: immunoSEQ multiplex PCR; TCRdb lists only in-frame clones, some missing. In all, the sample yields around 140,000 clones. Remarks on this clone: Its cognate antigen is unknown.

The rearrangement uses TRBV2 and TRBJ2-1; D perhaps matches TRBD1 (6 bases). This clonotype originated in a woman aged 40 to 50 in good health and CMV-seropositive. What was sequenced was PBMCs. For the CDR3, the DNA is TGTGCCAGCAGTGAAAGTAGGGGGAATGAGCAGTTCTTC. Residues: CASSESRGNEQFF.